This T cell receptor beta chain appears in the sequencing data of a study of blood T cell repertoires in COVID-19. Study overall: Samples taken during acute and convalescent COVID-19 were collected in the United States, Italy and Spain.

CDR3 length: 15 amino acids. The ends lost 0 bases at V and 7 bases at J; junction bases unmatched: 4. The germline gives CDR1 SGHNT, CDR2 YYREEE (reference sequence). In the study's own analysis: By means of reference gene primer amplification, nucleated cell counts were estimated. Assay: immunoSEQ multiplex PCR; the TCRdb copy retains only in-frame clones and omits some. The V and J calls and clone size come from that table; D and trimming were worked out from the DNA. The table shows approximately 200,000 clones, with around 85% occurring only once. The clonotype was recovered from a woman aged 40 to 55 with acute COVID-19. The rearrangement uses TRBV5-4 and TRBJ1-3, with TRBD1 matching 10 bases. The sample comprised PBMCs or T cells enriched from blood (not recorded which). CDR3 region: CASSLVGQGRNTIYF. The CDR3 nucleotides are TGTGCCAGCAGCTTGGTGGGACAGGGGAGGAACACCATATATTTT.